The 27 T cell receptor beta chains below all came from one sample that was sequenced in a study of blood T cell repertoires in COVID-19 (dated by TCRdb to between 2020 and 2021). Preparation of the library involved the immunoSEQ multiplex PCR assay. This is the immuneACCESS table as TCRdb keeps it, with only in-frame sequences that have V and J called. A part of the clones is gone; compared with another copy, unresolved V genes explain less than half, and the rest is unexplained. Counted in this sample were about 250,000 clones; approximately 88% of them appeared once. The leading ten clones occupy roughly 6.3% of the sample. What was sequenced was peripheral blood. These receptors were taken from a woman in her 30s with COVID-19, enrolled during active disease.

This clone was seen only once. This rearrangement joins TRBV5-4 to TRBJ2-1, with 12 bases fitting TRBD2. The CDR3 contains 15 residues. Per the germline V gene, CDR1 is SGHNT and CDR2 is YYREEE (reference sequence). After removal of 4 bases from V and 7 bases from J, the junction contained 6 bases not matched to a gene. The CDR3 spells CASSPTSGGRNEQFF. The CDR3 DNA follows: TGTGCCAGCAGCCCGACTAGCGGGGGCCGTAATGAGCAGTTCTTC. The entire variable domain, with the rest obtained from reference TRBV5-4 and TRBJ2-1, is as follows: ETGVTQSPTHLIKTRGQQVTLRCSSQSGHNTVSWYQQALGQGPQFIFQYYREEENGRGNFPPRFSGLQFPNYSSELNVNALELDDSALYLCASSPTSGGRNEQFFGPGTRLTVL.

The chain recombines TRBV6-4 with TRBJ2-5, with TRBD1 matching 7 bases. Germline V gives CDR1 MRHNA, CDR2 SNTAGT. Losses at the gene ends were 5 bases for V and 1 base for J; bases not matched to a gene: 7. The CDR3 consists of 15 residues. CDR3 protein: CASSLAQGTQETQYF. The CDR3 DNA follows: TGTGCCAGCAGTCTCGCACAGGGGACCCAAGAGACCCAGTACTTC.

The rearrangement links TRBV7-9 to TRBJ1-2; the D gene is possibly TRBD1 (6 bases). Germline CDR1 SEHNR, CDR2 FQNEAQ (reference sequence). CDR3 length: 15 residues. V gave up 3 bases and J gave up 0 bases, with 11 bases separating them. In DNA form, the CDR3 reads TGTGCCAGCAGCTTGTACGACAGGTCTAACTATGGCTACACCTTC. Translated, it gives CASSLYDRSNYGYTF.

The V call is TRBV9, the J call TRBJ2-2, with D possibly TRBD1 on 6 matching bases. The CDR3 covers 16 residues. The germline V and J ends were trimmed by 4 bases and 1 base, with 14 bases remaining between them. Germline CDR1 and CDR2: SGDLS and YYNGEE. The chain's CDR3 is CASSPLGQQNTGELFF. The DNA of the CDR3 is TGTGCCAGCAGCCCTTTGGGACAACAGAACACCGGGGAGCTGTTTTTT.

The rearrangement joins TRBV2 to TRBJ2-1; 7 nucleotides line up with TRBD1. The CDR3 contains 15 residues. CDR1 is SNHLY, CDR2 FYNNEI, per germline. Trimming removed 2 bases from V and 2 bases from J; junction bases left unmatched: 3. The DNA for the CDR3 is TGTGCCAGCAGTGAACGACAGGGAGCCTACAATGAGCAGTTCTTC. Its translation: CASSERQGAYNEQFF.

This clone occurred a few times. Here the CDR3 reads CASSQDRFLAGGTDTQYF. The CDR3 coding sequence is TGCGCCAGCAGCCAAGATCGGTTTCTAGCGGGAGGGACAGATACGCAGTATTTT. The gene calls are TRBV4-1 and TRBJ2-3, with 12 positions matching TRBD2. With 0 bases clipped from V and 3 bases from J, the junction kept 7 bases outside the gene matches. Germline V gene lookup returns CDR1 MGHRA and CDR2 YSYEKL. The CDR3 runs 18 residues.

This clone was counted only a few times. This chain joins TRBV5-1 and TRBJ2-5; perhaps TRBD2 as D (6 bases). The CDR3 has 14 residues. V shed 4 bases and J shed 2 bases, with 12 bases lying between them. Germline loops: CDR1 SGHRS, CDR2 YFSETQ. In nucleotides, the CDR3 is TGCGCCAGCAGCCCTATGGGACTTCAAGAGACCCAGTACTTC. Encoded protein: CASSPMGLQETQYF. Drawing the rest from reference TRBV5-1 and TRBJ2-5, the complete variable domain is KAGVTQTPRYLIKTRGQQVTLSCSPISGHRSVSWYQQTPGQGLQFLFEYFSETQRNKGNFPGRFSGRQFSNSRSEMNVSTLELGDSALYLCASSPMGLQETQYFGPGTRLLVL.

This clone was counted once. The chain couples TRBV25-1 to TRBJ2-1; TRBD1 might be the D (5 bases). The CDR3 contains 15 residues. Germline values: CDR1 MGHDK, CDR2 SYGVNS. Trimming removed 5 bases from V and 9 bases from J, with 20 bases in between. Written as DNA, the CDR3 is TGTGCCAGCAGTAATCGACAGCGCGTACGGCGTGAGCAGTTCTTC. Its translation is CASSNRQRVRREQFF.

The chain links TRBV5-1 to TRBJ1-4, with D possibly being TRBD1 (6 bases). This CDR3 spans 15 amino acids. Germline CDR1 reads SGHRS; CDR2 reads YFSETQ. V lost 3 bases, J lost 3 bases, and 12 bases lay in between. As DNA, the CDR3 is TGCGCCAGCAGCTCTGAGGGGGAATCTAATGAAAAACTGTTTTTT. Protein: CASSSEGESNEKLFF.

The chain carries TRBV28 and TRBJ1-2; 10 nucleotides match TRBD1. This CDR3 has 15 residues. Germline values: CDR1 MDHEN, CDR2 SYDVKM. J lost 8 bases, V lost 3 bases, and 9 bases had no gene match. CDR3 loop: CASSFYPGTGVGYTF. CDR3 sequence (DNA): TGTGCCAGCAGTTTCTATCCCGGGACAGGGGTAGGCTACACCTTC.

V is TRBV2 and J is TRBJ2-1; D is perhaps TRBD2 (6 bases). Trimming cost V 11 bases and J 2 bases, with 19 bases left between them. CDR3 length equals 15 residues. The germline V gene encodes CDR1 SNHLY and CDR2 FYNNEI. The CDR3 is CAASTGAGPYNEQFF. The CDR3 DNA reads TGTGCCGCCAGCACGGGAGCAGGACCCTACAATGAGCAGTTCTTC.

Regarding this clone: Other DNA sequences in the sample encode the same CDR3. The chain has TRBV11-3 and TRBJ2-1; D ambiguous. V gave up 1 base and J gave up 8 bases, with 3 bases separating them. This CDR3 spans 11 amino acids. CDR1 is SGHNT and CDR2 is YENEEA in the germline V gene. CDR3 bases: TGTGCCAGCAGCTTAGCGGATGAGCAGTTCTTC. Translated, it gives CASSLADEQFF.

The CDR3 is CASSHRTSGGFNTGELFF. CDR3 nucleotides: TGTGCCAGCAGCCATAGGACTAGCGGGGGGTTCAACACCGGGGAGCTGTTTTTT. This rearrangement joins TRBV3-1 (or the pseudogene TRBV3-2) to TRBJ2-2; 14 nucleotides line up with TRBD2. V lost 3 bases to trimming and J lost 2 bases; unmatched junction nucleotides: 5. Germline CDR1 is LGHDT and CDR2 is YNNKEL (reference sequence). The CDR3 totals 18 residues.

The chain has TRBV9 and TRBJ1-2; TRBD1 matches 12 bases. J gave up 8 bases and V 7 bases, and 12 bases lay outside the gene matches. Germline V gene data show CDR1 as SGDLS and CDR2 as YYNGEE. The CDR3 extends over 15 amino acids. Written as DNA, the CDR3 is TGTGCCAGCTACACCGGGACAGGGGGCATAGGGGGCTACACCTTC. This translates into CASYTGTGGIGGYTF. The whole variable domain, filled in from reference TRBV9 and TRBJ1-2, reads DSGVTQTPKHLITATGQRVTLRCSPRSGDLSVYWYQQSLDQGLQFLIQYYNGEERAKGNILERFSAQQFPDLHSELNLSSLELGDSALYFCASYTGTGGIGGYTFGSGTRLTVV.

The V and J genes are TRBV3-1 (or the pseudogene TRBV3-2) and TRBJ2-7; D might be TRBD2 (5 bases). The CDR3 spans 12 residues. Trimming took 1 base from V and 5 from J, leaving 6 bases between them. CDR1 and CDR2 from the germline V gene are LGHDT and YNNKEL (reference sequence). The CDR3: CASSQAGNEQYV. The CDR3 nucleotides are TGTGCCAGCAGCCAAGCGGGGAACGAGCAGTACGTC.

V and J are TRBV7-9 and TRBJ2-1; tentative D call: TRBD2 (6 bases). The CDR3 has 11 residues. The ends were cut back, 4 bases at V and 10 bases at J, with 8 bases in the middle. The germline CDR1 and CDR2 sequences are SEHNR and FQNEAQ (reference sequence). The CDR3 loop reads CASSSGGEQFF. The DNA of the CDR3 is TGTGCCAGCAGCTCCGGAGGGGAGCAGTTCTTC.

J is TRBJ1-2 and V is TRBV5-6; TRBD1 agrees at 7 bases. This CDR3 is built from 13 residues. Trimming removed 4 bases from V and 2 bases from J; junction bases left unmatched: 2. The V gene's germline CDR1 is SGHDT and CDR2 YYEEEE. The CDR3 DNA follows: TGTGCCAGCAGCCTCAGGGGGAACTATGGCTACACCTTC. It translates to CASSLRGNYGYTF. Complete variable domain (other parts from reference TRBV5-6 and TRBJ1-2): DAGVTQSPTHLIKTRGQQVTLRCSPKSGHDTVSWYQQALGQGPQFIFQYYEEEERQRGNFPDRFSGHQFPNYSSELNVNALLLGDSALYLCASSLRGNYGYTFGSGTRLTVV.

This chain links TRBV27 with TRBJ2-4; 10 positions match TRBD1. Germline V lookup: CDR1 MNHEY, CDR2 SMNVEV (reference sequence). The V and J ends lost 5 bases and 0 bases, in that order; junction bases with no gene match: 10. This CDR3 spans 18 amino acids. Here the CDR3 reads CASSTRDRGLLAKNIQYF. The CDR3 nucleotides read TGTGCCAGCAGTACACGGGACAGGGGCCTTCTAGCCAAAAACATTCAGTACTTC.

This chain connects TRBV28 to TRBJ1-5, with 7 bases fitting TRBD1. The CDR3 is 14 residues long. Germline values: CDR1 MDHEN, CDR2 SYDVKM. The J segment lost 6 bases and the V segment lost 5 bases, leaving 7 bases of the junction unmatched. The CDR3 nucleotides are TGTGCCAGCAGTGGAGACAGGGAAGCTCAGCCCCAGCATTTT. Translation: CASSGDREAQPQHF.

CDR3 amino acids: CASSFGSGGAGAQYF. The CDR3 DNA is TGTGCCAGCAGCTTCGGGAGCGGGGGGGCCGGGGCGCAGTATTTT. The chain uses TRBV5-5 and TRBJ2-3, with 10 positions matching TRBD2. Unmatched junction bases numbered 10, after V lost 2 bases and J lost 10 bases. Germline values: CDR1 SGHKS, CDR2 YYEKEE (reference sequence). The CDR3 is made up of 15 amino acids.

The CDR3: CASSPGQGRNQPQHF. CDR3 bases: TGTGCCAGCAGTCCGGGACAGGGCCGCAATCAGCCCCAGCATTTT. The gene calls are TRBV6-2 or TRBV6-3 and TRBJ1-5; 9 bases agree with TRBD1. Per the germline V gene, CDR1 is MNHEY and CDR2 is SVGEGT. With V trimmed by 5 bases and J by 2 bases, 4 bases remained unmatched. The CDR3 length is 15 residues.

This chain joins TRBV29-1 and TRBJ2-5, with 12 bases lining up with TRBD1. V shed 7 bases, J shed 3 bases, and the junction held 6 bases outside the gene matches. CDR1 is SQVTM, CDR2 ANQGSEA, per germline. The CDR3 has 14 residues. CDR3 nucleotides: TGCAGCGGGAGAGGGACAGGGGGCGAAGAGACCCAGTACTTC. Amino acid sequence: CSGRGTGGEETQYF.

Only one count was recorded for this clone. The chain joins TRBV12-3 or TRBV12-4 to TRBJ1-1, with D maybe TRBD1 (6 bases). Between the trimmed V and J ends, which lost 7 bases and 5 bases, there was a span of 14 bases. The CDR3 spans 13 residues. The CDR3 is CASMKVRGTEAFF. The CDR3 coding sequence is TGTGCCAGCATGAAGGTGAGGGGGACTGAAGCTTTCTTT.

This chain connects TRBV6-2 or TRBV6-3 to TRBJ1-2; D is ambiguous. This CDR3 contains 15 residues. V was shortened by 6 bases and J by 1 base, with 15 bases between the two germline ends. CDR1 is MNHEY and CDR2 is SVGEGT in the germline V gene. The CDR3 spells CASSRSKLSNYGYTF. CDR3 coding DNA: TGTGCCAGCAGCCGATCGAAACTGAGTAACTATGGCTACACCTTC.

V and J are TRBV6-5 and TRBJ2-7; 8 nucleotides agree with TRBD1. The ends lost 5 bases at V and 3 bases at J; junction bases unmatched: 6. CDR1 and CDR2 from the germline V gene are MNHEY and SVGAGI. There are 14 residues in the CDR3. CDR3 nucleotides: TGTGCCAGCAGTATCCGGGACAGGTACTACGAGCAGTACTTC. Translated: CASSIRDRYYEQYF.

This clone appeared a single time. The chain is built from TRBV18 and TRBJ1-2; 8 bases agree with TRBD1. This CDR3 comprises 17 residues. The junction had 11 bases not matched to a gene; V was cut back by 3 bases and J by 2 bases. Germline CDR1 and CDR2: KGHSH and LQKENI. CDR3 bases: TGTGCCAGCTCACCCAGACAGGGGCTTACCGGGAACTATGGCTACACCTTC. Amino acid sequence: CASSPRQGLTGNYGYTF.

The genes are TRBV6-6 and TRBJ1-6; TRBD1 matches at 9 bases. Germline-derived CDR1 and CDR2 are MNHNY and SVGAGI (reference sequence). After removal of 6 bases from V and 7 bases from J, the junction contained 1 base not matched to a gene. The CDR3 contains 13 residues. The CDR3 spells CASRGQGNSPLHF. The CDR3 bases are TGTGCCAGCAGGGGACAGGGAAATTCACCCCTCCACTTT.